This T cell receptor (beta chain) was sequenced for a study of shared clonotypes between healthy human individuals. Unsorted PBMC DNA sequencing spanned ten immunoSEQ deep assay plates. Generated by immunoSEQ multiplex PCR, the TCRdb table keeps only in-frame clones and is missing some. The sample yields roughly 500,000 clones, over 70% seen once. With 1 base removed from V and 5 bases from J, the gap between germline ends came to 12 bases. The CDR3 runs to 13 residues. Germline V gene lookup returns CDR1 GTSNPN and CDR2 SVGIG (reference sequence). Sequenced material: PBMCs. This chain uses TRBV30 with TRBJ2-7; possible D gene TRBD1, 6 bases. The TCR comes from a middle-aged woman in good health. Some clones in this sample may be carry-over from other donors' samples. The CDR3 DNA sequence: TGTGCCTGGAGTGCAGGGGTTACGAACGAGCAGTACTTC. It translates to CAWSAGVTNEQYF.